The clone carrying this TCR beta chain was detected once. The antigen remains unidentified. Measured with immunoSEQ multiplex PCR; TCRdb has only the in-frame clones, and not every one. The table shows about 27,000 clones, with around four fifths occurring only once. This sample was included in a study of graft-versus-host responses after intestinal transplantation. V gave up 10 bases and J gave up 4 bases, with 16 bases separating them. The CDR3 is 14 amino acids. Germline CDR1 and CDR2: SEHNR and FQNEAQ (reference sequence). Whole-study results and caveats: Recipient marrow harbored GvH clones, some of which surfaced first in ileum or blood. The study found high graft-versus-host to host-versus-graft clonal ratios in allografts of patients with graft-donor T cell macrochimerism.

Sequencing used PBMCs, obtained 28 days after intestinal transplant. The origin of this receptor is a human patient who received an intestinal transplant, so some T cells may come from the graft donor. This sequence joins TRBV7-9 and TRBJ1-4; D not certain. CDR3 sequence reads: CATSVKFYNEKLFF. The CDR3 DNA reads as TGTGCCACTTCAGTCAAGTTCTATAATGAAAAACTGTTTTTT.